This T cell receptor (beta chain) was captured by sequencing in a study of blood T cells in healthy people across ages. PCR was performed a second time for 7 to 11 cycles using a sample-barcoded 5' primer and a J-beta primer mix. Each sample yielded at least 3 million CDR3-containing paired-end reads. TCRdb ran MiXCR on the 5' RACE reads and lists one entry per CDR3 protein. This sample yields around 620,000 distinct CDR3 sequences, of which 25% to 30% are seen a single time; approximately 18% belongs to the top ten. CDR1 is MNHNS, CDR2 SASEGT, per germline. The CDR3 loop spans 13 amino acids. With 2 bases removed from V and 5 bases from J, the gap between germline ends came to 9 bases. To note about this clonotype: What it recognizes is unknown.

Findings and caveats of the study: Diversity estimates drawn from one million T cells were deemed underestimates. Across samples, TCR beta diversity tracked strongly with naive T cell percentage. Significant beta diversity loss was already apparent by age approximately 40, declining roughly linearly.

This clonotype originated in a woman between 65 and 79 years old in good health. The rearrangement joins TRBV6-1 to TRBJ1-1; D gene unclear. The sample taken for sequencing was blood. Here the CDR3 reads CASSESKGTEAFF. CDR3 nucleotide sequence: TGTGCCAGCAGTGAATCCAAGGGTACTGAAGCTTTCTTT.